This T cell receptor (beta chain) was identified during a study of long-term antiretroviral therapy in people with HIV. At the survey level, the v3.0 immunoSEQ assay was run. Data came from immunoSEQ multiplex PCR; TCRdb stores just in-frame clones and leaves some out. Of some 20,000 clones listed, less than 85% are singletons. Trimming removed 5 bases from V and 1 base from J; junction bases left unmatched: 4. This CDR3 comprises 17 residues. Germline V lookup: CDR1 SGHAT, CDR2 FQDESV (reference sequence). The TCR comes from a woman in her twenties or thirties with HIV. The sample here was unsorted PBMCs, taken 2.9 years after starting antiretroviral therapy. V is TRBV11-1 and J is TRBJ2-1, with 14 bases that match TRBD2. DNA of the CDR3: TGTGCCAGCAGCCAGTGGACTAGCGGGGGGTCCTACAATGAGCAGTTCTTC. As protein: CASSQWTSGGSYNEQFF.